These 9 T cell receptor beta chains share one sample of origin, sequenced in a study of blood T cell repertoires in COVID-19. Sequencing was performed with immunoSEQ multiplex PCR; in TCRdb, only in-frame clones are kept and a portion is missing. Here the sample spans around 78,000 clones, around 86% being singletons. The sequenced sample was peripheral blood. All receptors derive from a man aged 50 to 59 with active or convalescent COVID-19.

For the CDR3, the DNA is TGTGCCAGCAGGACAGGATTTAGGGGATTTTCGGAGACCCAGTACTTC. This gives the protein CASRTGFRGFSETQYF. The chain joins TRBV7-2 to TRBJ2-5; possibly TRBD1 for D (6 bases). V shed 6 bases and J shed 5 bases, with 22 bases lying between them. The V gene's germline CDR1 is SGHTA and CDR2 FQGNSA. The CDR3 spans 16 residues.

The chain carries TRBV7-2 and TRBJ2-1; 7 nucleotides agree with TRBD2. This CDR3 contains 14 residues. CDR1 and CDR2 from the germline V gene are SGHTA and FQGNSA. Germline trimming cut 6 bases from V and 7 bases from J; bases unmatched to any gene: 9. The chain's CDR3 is CASSPGRAWNEQFF. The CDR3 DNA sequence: TGTGCCAGCAGTCCAGGGAGGGCTTGGAATGAGCAGTTCTTC.

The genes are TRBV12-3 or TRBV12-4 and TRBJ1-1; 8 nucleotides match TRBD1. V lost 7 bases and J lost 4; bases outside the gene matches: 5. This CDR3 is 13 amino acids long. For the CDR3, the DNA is TGTGCCAGCACGCTGCAGGGGGCCACTGAAGCTTTCTTT. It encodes CASTLQGATEAFF.

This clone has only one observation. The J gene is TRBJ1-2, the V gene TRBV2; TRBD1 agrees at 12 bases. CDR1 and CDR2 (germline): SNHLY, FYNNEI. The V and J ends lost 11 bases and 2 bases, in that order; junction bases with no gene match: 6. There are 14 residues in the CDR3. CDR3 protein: CADRDRGRNYGYTF. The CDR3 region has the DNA TGTGCCGACCGGGACAGGGGGCGCAACTATGGCTACACCTTC.

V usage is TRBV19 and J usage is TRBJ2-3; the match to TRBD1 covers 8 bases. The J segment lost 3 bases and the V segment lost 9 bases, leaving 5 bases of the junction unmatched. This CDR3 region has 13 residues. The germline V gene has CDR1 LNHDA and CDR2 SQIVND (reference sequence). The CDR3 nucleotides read TGTGCCAGCGGACAGGGCACTACAGATACGCAGTATTTT. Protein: CASGQGTTDTQYF.

The CDR3 protein is CASSSGTNYGYTF. The DNA for the CDR3 is TGTGCCAGCAGTTCCGGGACAAACTATGGCTACACCTTC. V and J are TRBV6-5 and TRBJ1-2; TRBD1 is a possible D gene (6 bases). Germline V gene sequence: CDR1 MNHEY, CDR2 SVGAGI. This CDR3 region has 13 residues. V lost 4 bases and J lost 2, with 8 bases in between.

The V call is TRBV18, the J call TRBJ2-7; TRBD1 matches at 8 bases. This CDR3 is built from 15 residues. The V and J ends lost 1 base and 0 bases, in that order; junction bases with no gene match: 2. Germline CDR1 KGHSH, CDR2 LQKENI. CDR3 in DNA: TGTGCCAGCTCACCACGACAGGGGAACTCCTACGAGCAGTACTTC. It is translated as CASSPRQGNSYEQYF.

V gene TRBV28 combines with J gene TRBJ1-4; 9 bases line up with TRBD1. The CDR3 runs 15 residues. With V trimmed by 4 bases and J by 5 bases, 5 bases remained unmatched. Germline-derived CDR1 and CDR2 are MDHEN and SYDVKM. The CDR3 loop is CASSSGGTGNEKLFF. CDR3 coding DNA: TGTGCCAGCAGTTCCGGGGGGACAGGGAATGAAAAACTGTTTTTT.

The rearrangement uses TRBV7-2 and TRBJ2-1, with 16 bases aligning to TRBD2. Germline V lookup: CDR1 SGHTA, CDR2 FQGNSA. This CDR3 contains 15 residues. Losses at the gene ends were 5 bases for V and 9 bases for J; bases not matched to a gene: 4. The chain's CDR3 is CASSPGLAGGLEQFF. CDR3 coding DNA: TGTGCCAGCAGCCCGGGACTAGCGGGGGGGCTTGAGCAGTTCTTC.